Listed below are T cell receptor beta chains from one sample, sequenced in a study of T-cell reconstitution after alpha-beta-depleted transplantation in children. MiXCR, run by TCRdb on the PCR reads, gives a single entry per CDR3 protein. This sample carries some 390,000 distinct CDR3 sequences, approximately 20% of them seen once, and the ten largest clones take 3.8%. This material consisted of PBMCs from the stem cell graft donor, taken from the stem cell graft. The source of these receptors is a human donor who donated a stem cell graft to a child with acute myeloid leukemia. Both conserved end residues are part of each CDR3.

v_gene,j_gene,CDR3aa
TRBV29-1,TRBJ2-1,CTARTTHYNEQFF
TRBV5-1,TRBJ2-1,CASSLVFGGSHNEQFF
TRBV24-1,TRBJ2-1,CATSGSSSGTYNEQFF
TRBV12-3/TRBV12-4,TRBJ1-1,CASSPDRDTEAFF
TRBV6-2/TRBV6-3,TRBJ2-1,CASSWLAGSDEQFF
TRBV7-2,TRBJ2-7,CASSLASGGYEQYF
TRBV5-1,TRBJ1-2,CASSLEGQGNYGYTF
TRBV9,TRBJ2-1,CASRPGDRGIDEQFF
TRBV28,TRBJ1-5,CASSLRTERNQPQHF
TRBV12-5,TRBJ1-1,CAREIHLQNRTEAFF
TRBV12-3/TRBV12-4,TRBJ1-2,CASSRQGGYGYTF
TRBV14,TRBJ2-7,CASSPTHYEQYF
TRBV20-1,TRBJ2-5,CSASRTGFETQYF
TRBV7-9,TRBJ1-1,CASSLEGQGNTEAFF
TRBV3-1,TRBJ2-1,CASSQTSGIPWGEQFF
TRBV13,TRBJ2-1,CASSLFVSGGYNEQFF
TRBV5-1,TRBJ2-7,CASSPGRGTGTYEQYF
TRBV25-1,TRBJ2-7,CASSEQVWGSSYEQYF
TRBV29-1,TRBJ2-1,CSVEVNEQFF
TRBV5-1,TRBJ2-1,CASRTGTSISYNEQFF
TRBV9,TRBJ2-1,CASSRGTRIYNEQFF
TRBV2,TRBJ1-2,CASGAQGFGYGYTF
TRBV12-3/TRBV12-4,TRBJ2-3,CASSFVAGLSDTQYF
TRBV6-5,TRBJ2-3,CASSYGGRGDTQYF
TRBV28,TRBJ2-3,CASSSSGQAPTDTQYF